The next 21 T cell receptor beta chains were all read from a single sample in a study of shared clonotypes between healthy human individuals. Data came from immunoSEQ multiplex PCR; TCRdb stores just in-frame clones and leaves some out. The sample includes under 700,000 clones, approximately 95% seen only once; the top ten take over 0.09%. Naive CD8 cells were CD45RO-negative, positively selected for CCR7, excluding terminally differentiated effector memory CD45RA+ cells. The sequencing sample was made of naive CD8+ T cells sorted from blood. The receptors originated from a woman aged 30 to 39 in good health.

The chain has TRBV6-1 and TRBJ2-2, with D tentatively TRBD1 (6 bases). V lost 4 bases to trimming and J lost 5 bases, with 14 bases between them. This CDR3 contains 15 residues. Germline V CDR1 and CDR2: MNHNS, SASEGT. The DNA for the CDR3 is TGTGCCAGCAGTGTGTACAGGGAAGGTACCGGGGAGCTGTTTTTT. Amino acids: CASSVYREGTGELFF.

The genes are TRBV28 and TRBJ1-2; weak D call: TRBD1 (5 bases). The CDR3 covers 13 residues. V dropped 5 bases and J dropped 7 bases, with 14 bases sitting between them. Germline values: CDR1 MDHEN, CDR2 SYDVKM. The CDR3 loop is CASSDPGGAGYTF. CDR3 DNA sequence: TGTGCCAGCAGTGACCCTGGGGGTGCTGGCTACACCTTC.

The chain recombines TRBV28 with TRBJ1-2; D gene ambiguous. Germline loops: CDR1 MDHEN, CDR2 SYDVKM. V lost 5 bases to trimming and J lost 1 base, with 20 bases between them. CDR3 length: 17 amino acids. The chain's CDR3 is CASSPPIQRVVNYGYTF. The CDR3, as DNA: TGTGCCAGCAGTCCCCCCATCCAGAGGGTAGTTAACTATGGCTACACCTTC.

J is TRBJ2-7 and V is TRBV4-1; TRBD1 is a possible D gene (5 bases). Per germline, CDR1 MGHRA and CDR2 YSYEKL. The CDR3 extends over 12 amino acids. Trimming removed 5 bases from V and 5 bases from J, with 10 bases in between. CDR3 bases: TGCGCCAGCAGCTCGATCAGGGACGAGCAGTACTTC. It is translated as CASSSIRDEQYF.

The chain links TRBV7-2 to TRBJ1-3; 7 nucleotides agree with TRBD1. V lost 5 bases and J lost 8; bases outside the gene matches: 9. CDR1 and CDR2 from the germline V gene are SGHTA and FQGNSA. CDR3 size: 14 residues. CDR3 in DNA: TGTGCCAGCAGCCCCGGACAGGATACGTACACCATATATTTT. Residues: CASSPGQDTYTIYF.

The gene calls are TRBV27 and TRBJ2-1, with 10 bases aligning to TRBD1. Germline trimming cut 5 bases from V and 3 bases from J; bases unmatched to any gene: 4. The CDR3 extends over 15 amino acids. Germline CDR1 reads MNHEY; CDR2 reads SMNVEV (reference sequence). Here the CDR3 DNA reads TGTGCCAGCAGTCTAGGGACAGGGGACTACAATGAGCAGTTCTTC. Protein product: CASSLGTGDYNEQFF.

The V call is TRBV6-4, the J call TRBJ1-2; 9 nucleotides line up with TRBD1. Trimming took 2 bases from V and 5 from J; bases not matched to a gene: 9. The CDR3 totals 16 residues. Germline V lookup: CDR1 MRHNA, CDR2 SNTAGT. In nucleotides, the CDR3 is TGTGCCAGCAGTGACGCACCCGAGACAGGGGGATATGGCTACACCTTC. Translation: CASSDAPETGGYGYTF.

This CDR3 is CASSNSGSTRELFF. CDR3 nucleotide sequence: TGTGCCAGCAGCAATAGCGGGAGTACGCGGGAGCTGTTTTTT. The chain carries TRBV27 and TRBJ2-2; 9 bases are a match to TRBD2. The V segment lost 6 bases and the J segment 9 bases; nucleotides outside the gene matches: 8. The CDR3 covers 14 residues. The germline CDR1 and CDR2 sequences are MNHEY and SMNVEV (reference sequence).

This clone showed up just a few times. The chain recombines TRBV9 with TRBJ2-7; 11 bases match TRBD2. The CDR3 extends over 19 amino acids. Germline CDR1 SGDLS, CDR2 YYNGEE. V lost 2 bases and J lost 3; bases outside the gene matches: 16. The CDR3 sequence is CASSVGERASGRTFYEQYF. CDR3 DNA: TGTGCCAGCAGCGTCGGAGAAAGGGCTAGCGGGAGGACCTTCTACGAGCAGTACTTC.

The chain carries TRBV6-5 and TRBJ2-5; possibly TRBD2 for D (5 bases). TRBJ2-7 matches the DNA end more closely, so the J call is doubtful. CDR3 length: 14 amino acids. Germline assignment: CDR1 MNHEY and CDR2 SVGAGI. CDR3 in amino acids: CASSVWERSYEQYF. The DNA for the CDR3 is TGTGCCAGCAGTGTGTGGGAGCGCTCCTACGAGCAGTACTTC.

Points on this clone: Other DNA variants within this sample encode the same CDR3. The rearrangement links TRBV28 to TRBJ1-1; D is ambiguous. Germline lookup yields CDR1 MDHEN and CDR2 SYDVKM. Deletions cut 3 bases from V and 1 base from J, with 3 bases between. This CDR3 is built from 12 residues. The CDR3 spells CASSFRNTEAFF. CDR3 sequence (DNA): TGTGCCAGCAGTTTTCGGAACACTGAAGCTTTCTTT.

J is TRBJ2-1 and V is TRBV5-1; the D is unclear. Germline loops: CDR1 SGHRS, CDR2 YFSETQ. The CDR3 consists of 15 residues. Trimming took 7 bases from V and 0 from J, leaving 14 bases between them. The CDR3 here is CASSRAPSSYNEQFF. DNA of the CDR3: TGCGCCAGCTCCCGGGCCCCCAGCTCCTACAATGAGCAGTTCTTC.

This sequence joins TRBV6-5 and TRBJ2-5; a weak D match, TRBD2 (6 bases). CDR1 and CDR2 (germline): MNHEY, SVGAGI. V lost 5 bases and J lost 2, with 12 bases in between. The CDR3 is made up of 14 amino acids. DNA for the CDR3: TGTGCCAGCAGTCACCGGGACTTACAAGAGACCCAGTACTTC. Its translation: CASSHRDLQETQYF.

The rearrangement links TRBV28 to TRBJ2-1, with TRBD1 identical over 10 bases. Germline V lookup: CDR1 MDHEN, CDR2 SYDVKM. V was clipped by 9 bases and J by 5 bases; unmatched bases: 7. The CDR3 is 14 residues long. The CDR3 sequence is CASRQGALDNEQFF. DNA of the CDR3: TGTGCCAGTAGACAGGGGGCCCTAGACAATGAGCAGTTCTTC.

This clone was picked up a small number of times. The chain carries TRBV6-4 and TRBJ1-2; perhaps TRBD1 as D (5 bases). The CDR3 covers 12 residues. Trimming stripped 7 bases from V and 2 bases from J, with 8 bases between. Looked up from germline, CDR1 is MRHNA and CDR2 is SNTAGT. The CDR3 here is CASMGENYGYTF. DNA for the CDR3: TGTGCCAGCATGGGGGAAAACTATGGCTACACCTTC.

A note on this clone: Other DNA sequences in the sample encode the same CDR3. V is TRBV28 and J is TRBJ2-7; 7 bases align to TRBD2. The CDR3 consists of 13 residues. V lost 2 bases to trimming and J lost 3 bases; unmatched junction nucleotides: 1. CDR1 MDHEN and CDR2 SYDVKM come from the germline V gene. The CDR3 coding sequence is TGTGCCAGCAGTTTAGCGGGAGTCTACGAGCAGTACTTC. It codes for CASSLAGVYEQYF.

This sequence joins TRBV29-1 and TRBJ2-1; a weak D match, TRBD2 (6 bases). The CDR3 has 16 amino acids. In germline, CDR1 is SQVTM, CDR2 ANQGSEA. Trimming removed 4 bases from V and 0 bases from J, with 16 bases in between. The CDR3 loop reads CSVVLAKGTSYNEQFF. CDR3 bases: TGCAGCGTTGTTCTAGCGAAAGGGACCTCCTACAATGAGCAGTTCTTC.

The V and J genes are TRBV11-1 and TRBJ2-2, with D possibly TRBD1 on 7 matching bases. This CDR3 has 17 amino acids. V lost 1 base to trimming and J lost 1 base, with 13 bases between them. Germline V CDR1 and CDR2: SGHAT, FQDESV (reference sequence). The CDR3 is CASSLGGTVRNTGELFF. Written as DNA, the CDR3 is TGTGCCAGCAGCTTAGGCGGGACAGTGAGGAACACCGGGGAGCTGTTTTTT.

The rearrangement joins TRBV5-5 to TRBJ1-4; the D is unclear. The length of the CDR3 is 13 residues. Trimming left V 0 bases short and J 7 bases short, with 7 bases between. Germline CDR1 is SGHKS and CDR2 is YYEKEE (reference sequence). This CDR3 is CASSLGVGEKLFF. In nucleotides, the CDR3 is TGTGCCAGCAGCTTGGGAGTTGGTGAAAAACTGTTTTTT.

The CDR3 DNA sequence: TGTGCCAGCAGTGGGCGAAGGGGGCTTGGAAACACCATATATTTT. It translates to CASSGRRGLGNTIYF. The V and J genes are TRBV2 and TRBJ1-3; TRBD1 agrees at 7 bases. Unmatched junction bases numbered 6, after V lost 4 bases and J lost 3 bases. The germline CDR1 and CDR2 sequences are SNHLY and FYNNEI. The CDR3 loop spans 15 amino acids. The entire variable domain, with the rest obtained from reference TRBV2 and TRBJ1-3, is as follows: EPEVTQTPSHQVTQMGQEVILRCVPISNHLYFYWYRQILGQKVEFLVSFYNNEISEKSEIFDDQFSVERPDGSNFTLKIRSTKLEDSAMYFCASSGRRGLGNTIYFGEGSWLTVV.

The genes are TRBV28 and TRBJ1-5, with D maybe TRBD1 (5 bases). Germline V lookup: CDR1 MDHEN, CDR2 SYDVKM. The CDR3 is 16 amino acids. Trimming stripped 5 bases from V and 0 bases from J, with 14 bases between. The CDR3 coding sequence is TGTGCCAGCAGTCCCTTTCGGGGGTTTAGCAATCAGCCCCAGCATTTT. It translates to CASSPFRGFSNQPQHF.